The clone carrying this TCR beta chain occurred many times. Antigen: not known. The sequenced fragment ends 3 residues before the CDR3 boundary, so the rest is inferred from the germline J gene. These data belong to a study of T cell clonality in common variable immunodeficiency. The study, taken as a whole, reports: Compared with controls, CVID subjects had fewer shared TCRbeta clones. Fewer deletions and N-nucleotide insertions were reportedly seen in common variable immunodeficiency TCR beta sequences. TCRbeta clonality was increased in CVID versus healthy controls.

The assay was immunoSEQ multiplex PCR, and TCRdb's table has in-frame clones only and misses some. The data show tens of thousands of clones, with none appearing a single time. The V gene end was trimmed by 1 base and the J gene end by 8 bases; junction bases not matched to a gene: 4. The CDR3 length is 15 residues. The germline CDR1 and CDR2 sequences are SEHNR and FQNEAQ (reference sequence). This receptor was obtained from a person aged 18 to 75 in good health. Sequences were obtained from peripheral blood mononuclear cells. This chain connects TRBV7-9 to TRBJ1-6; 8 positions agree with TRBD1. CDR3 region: CASSLVTGGDSPLHF. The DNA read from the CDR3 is TGTGCCAGCAGCTTAGTAACAGGGGGGGATTCACCC.